This T cell receptor beta chain was found in a study of T cells after yellow fever vaccination. Trimming took 2 bases from V and 2 from J; bases not matched to a gene: 7. This CDR3 region has 16 residues. The germline CDR1 and CDR2 sequences are SGHRS and YFSETQ. Broader study findings: Among all clonotypes, a small share was observed in both CD4 and CD8 compartments. Abundant clonotypes from the bulk population could have been carried over as contaminants into FACS-sorted repertoires. The study re-detected most primary-vaccination clones after the booster (about 95% CD4, just over 85% CD8).

Conversion of TCR transcripts into cDNA relied on 5'RACE template switching, which added a universal primer site and UMIs. TCRdb reanalysed the 5' RACE reads using MiXCR and keeps one entry per CDR3 protein. The sample has some 100,000 distinct CDR3 sequences, about 6.8% seen once. This clonotype was seen repeatedly, ten times or more. Its specificity is not known. The V and J genes are TRBV5-1 and TRBJ1-1, with 9 bases fitting TRBD1. This clonotype was sampled from a man in his late teens or twenties who received the YFV17D yellow fever vaccine. Sequenced here: CD4+ T cells sorted from PBMCs, sampled around 45 days after the first yellow fever vaccination. CDR3: CASSLLTTGGNTEAFF. The CDR3 coding sequence is TGCGCCAGCAGCTTATTAACGACAGGGGGTAACACTGAAGCTTTCTTT.